This TCR beta chain is from a study of OX40 agonist ivuxolimab in advanced cancers. As for the study more broadly: Ivuxolimab was a fully human IgG2 agonistic monoclonal antibody targeting the costimulatory receptor OX40 (CD134). Intravenous ivuxolimab was administered to patients every 2 weeks at six dose levels: 0.01, 0.1, 0.3, 1.5, 3 and 10 mg/kg. Of the 50 to 55 patients in dose escalation, about 20 had hepatocellular carcinoma, about 15 had melanoma, 9 had renal cell carcinoma and 9 had head and neck cancer. The dose-escalation cohort was about 83% male with a mean age of about 58 years, ranging from roughly 20 to 80. Patients were allowed to have had prior anti-PD-1, anti-PD-L1 or anti-CTLA-4 therapy, and 40% of the dose-escalation patients had been treated with checkpoint inhibitors. Partial responses occurred in three dose-escalation patients, of whom one had hepatocellular carcinoma and two had cutaneous melanoma. Peripheral TCRbeta sequencing aimed to test whether ivuxolimab altered TCR sequence diversity and caused clonal T-cell expansion. The paper reports the monotherapy dose-escalation portion (N ≈ 52 patients) of the phase I ivuxolimab trial.

For sequencing of the TCRbeta CDR3 region, genomic DNA was extracted from the sorted cells. The immunoSEQ Assay was used for sequencing of TCRbeta CDR3 regions. The table comes from immuneACCESS by way of TCRdb, which keeps in-frame sequences with V and J called. Part of the clones is missing from these tables; in studies checked, under half for an unresolved V gene and the rest for unknown reasons. Recorded for this sample are about 69,000 clones; approximately 90% of them occurred a single time. The ten largest clones represent around 6.3% of the sample. Including cysteine and phenylalanine, the CDR3 has 15 amino acids. CDR3 DNA is the only sequence kept; it has 45 bases, read in frame from the first base. CDR1 MDHEN and CDR2 SYDVKM are derived from the germline V gene. V lost 6 bases and J lost 7 bases, and the count of bases not matched to a germline gene is 15. Points the paper makes about the study in general: On average, CD8+ T cells showed more expanded clones than CD4+ T cells after ivuxolimab. The antigen specificity of the clonally expanded peripheral T cells was not determined. In the 0.1-3.0 mg/kg groups, partial responders were among the patients with the lowest normalized peripheral clonal expansion, particularly in CD8+ T cells. At doses from 0.1 to 3.0 mg/kg, clonal expansion was seen in both CD4+ and CD8+ blood T cells between baseline and week 6. Low levels of normalized T-cell clonal expansion were also seen in some nonresponding patients.

Patients with autoimmune disease history or receiving systemic immunosuppression were excluded from the trial. Peripheral blood for TCR sequencing was collected from all dose cohorts at baseline, on cycle 4 day 1, and on cycle 7 day 1. Samples came from an open-label, multicenter, first-in-human phase I dose-escalation trial of ivuxolimab. Adults with locally advanced or metastatic head and neck squamous cell, hepatocellular, melanoma or renal cell carcinoma were enrolled in the trial. Before TCR sequencing, CD4+ T cells and CD8+ T cells from peripheral blood were sorted into separate populations. Regarding this clone: What antigen it recognizes has not been identified. Base-call qualities are not available, and no considerably larger clone is one nucleotide away.

This sequence originates from an adult with an advanced solid tumor such as melanoma, head and neck, liver or kidney cancer. The sequence links TRBV28 to TRBJ2-7, with 7 bases matching TRBD1. Source: CD4+ or CD8+ T cells sorted from blood, taken in a trial of the OX40 agonist ivuxolimab. The CDR3 sequence is CASSTTRDSRLEQYF. The sequenced DNA: TGTGCCAGCAGCACGACCCGGGACAGCCGTCTTGAGCAGTACTTC.